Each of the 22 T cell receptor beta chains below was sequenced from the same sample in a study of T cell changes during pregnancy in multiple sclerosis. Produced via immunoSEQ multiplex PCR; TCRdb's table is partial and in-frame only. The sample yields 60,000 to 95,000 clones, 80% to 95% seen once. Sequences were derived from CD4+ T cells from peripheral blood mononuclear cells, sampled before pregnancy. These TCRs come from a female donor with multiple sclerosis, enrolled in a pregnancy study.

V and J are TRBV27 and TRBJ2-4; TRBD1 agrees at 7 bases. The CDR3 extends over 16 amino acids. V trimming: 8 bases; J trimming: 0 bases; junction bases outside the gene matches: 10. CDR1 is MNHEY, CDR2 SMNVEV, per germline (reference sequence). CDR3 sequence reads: CASSPWTGLAKNIQYF. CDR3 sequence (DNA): TGTGCCAGCTCACCATGGACAGGCTTAGCCAAAAACATTCAGTACTTC.

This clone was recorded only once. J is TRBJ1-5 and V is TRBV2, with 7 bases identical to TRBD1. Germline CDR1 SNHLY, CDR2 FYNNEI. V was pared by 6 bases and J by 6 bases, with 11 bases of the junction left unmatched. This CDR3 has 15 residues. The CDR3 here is CASRDFTGVGQPQHF. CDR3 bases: TGTGCCAGCAGAGACTTCACAGGGGTGGGTCAGCCCCAGCATTTT.

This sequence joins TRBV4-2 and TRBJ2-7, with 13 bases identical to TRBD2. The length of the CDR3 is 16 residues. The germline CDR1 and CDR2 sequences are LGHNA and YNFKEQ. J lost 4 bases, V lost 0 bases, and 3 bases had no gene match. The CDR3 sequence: CASSQDLLAGGYEQYF. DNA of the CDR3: TGTGCCAGCAGCCAAGATCTACTAGCGGGAGGGTACGAGCAGTACTTC.

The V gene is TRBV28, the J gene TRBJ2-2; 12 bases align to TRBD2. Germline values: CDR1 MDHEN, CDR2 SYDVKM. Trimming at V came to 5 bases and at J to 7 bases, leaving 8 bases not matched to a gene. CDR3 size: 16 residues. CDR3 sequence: CASSILAGGRRGELFF. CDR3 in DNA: TGTGCCAGCAGTATTCTAGCGGGAGGGCGTCGCGGGGAGCTGTTTTTT.

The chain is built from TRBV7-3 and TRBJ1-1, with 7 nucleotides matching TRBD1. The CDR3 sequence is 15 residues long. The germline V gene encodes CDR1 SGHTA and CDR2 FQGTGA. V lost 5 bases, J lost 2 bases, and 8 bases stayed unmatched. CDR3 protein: CASSRTGQKNTEAFF. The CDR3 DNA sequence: TGTGCCAGCAGCCGAACGGGACAGAAAAACACTGAAGCTTTCTTT.

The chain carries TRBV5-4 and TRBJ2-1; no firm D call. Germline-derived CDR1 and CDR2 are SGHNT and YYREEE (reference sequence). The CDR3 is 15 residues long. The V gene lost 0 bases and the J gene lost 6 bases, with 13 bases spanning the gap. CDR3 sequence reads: CASSLGAASFNEQFF. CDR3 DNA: TGTGCCAGCAGCTTGGGGGCTGCGAGCTTCAATGAGCAGTTCTTC.

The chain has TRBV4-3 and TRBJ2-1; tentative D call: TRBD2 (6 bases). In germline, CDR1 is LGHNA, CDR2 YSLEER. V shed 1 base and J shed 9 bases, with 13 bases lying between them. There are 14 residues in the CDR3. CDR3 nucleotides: TGCGCCAGCAGCCAAGGATCCCGGGGGACTGAGCAGTTCTTC. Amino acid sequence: CASSQGSRGTEQFF.

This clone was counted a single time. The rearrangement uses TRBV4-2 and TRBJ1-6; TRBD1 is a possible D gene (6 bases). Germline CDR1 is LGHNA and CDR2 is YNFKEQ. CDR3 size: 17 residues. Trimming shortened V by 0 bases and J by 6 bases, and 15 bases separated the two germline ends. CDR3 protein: CASSQDTGSSANSPLHF. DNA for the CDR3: TGTGCCAGCAGCCAAGATACAGGGTCGAGTGCTAATTCACCCCTCCACTTT.

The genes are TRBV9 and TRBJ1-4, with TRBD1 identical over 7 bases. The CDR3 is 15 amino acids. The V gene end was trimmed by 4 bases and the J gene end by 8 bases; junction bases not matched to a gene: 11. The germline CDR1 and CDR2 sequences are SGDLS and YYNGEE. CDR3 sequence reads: CASSSNRGSGEKLFF. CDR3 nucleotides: TGTGCCAGCAGCTCAAACAGGGGTTCAGGGGAAAAACTGTTTTTT.

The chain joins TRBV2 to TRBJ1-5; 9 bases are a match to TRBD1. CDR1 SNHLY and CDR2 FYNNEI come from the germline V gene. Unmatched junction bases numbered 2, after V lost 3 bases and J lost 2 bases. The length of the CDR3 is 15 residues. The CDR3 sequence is CASSDDRGGNQPQHF. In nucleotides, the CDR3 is TGTGCCAGCAGTGACGACAGGGGGGGCAATCAGCCCCAGCATTTT.

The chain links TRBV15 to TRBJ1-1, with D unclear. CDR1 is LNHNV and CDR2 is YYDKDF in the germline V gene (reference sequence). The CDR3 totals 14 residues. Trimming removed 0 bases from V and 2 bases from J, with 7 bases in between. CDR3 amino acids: CATSRDPSNTEAFF. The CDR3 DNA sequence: TGTGCCACCAGCAGAGACCCGTCTAACACTGAAGCTTTCTTT.

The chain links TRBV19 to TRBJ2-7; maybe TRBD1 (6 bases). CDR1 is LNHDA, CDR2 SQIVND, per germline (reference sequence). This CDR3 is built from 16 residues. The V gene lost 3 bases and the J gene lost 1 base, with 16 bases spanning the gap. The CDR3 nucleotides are TGTGCCAGTAGTATGTGGGGCAGACAGGCGTCCTACGAGCAGTACTTC. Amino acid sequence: CASSMWGRQASYEQYF.

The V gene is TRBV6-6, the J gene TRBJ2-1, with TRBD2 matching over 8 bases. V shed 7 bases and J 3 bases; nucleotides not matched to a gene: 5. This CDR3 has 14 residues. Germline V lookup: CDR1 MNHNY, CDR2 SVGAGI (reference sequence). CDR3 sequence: CASMRAGGYNEQFF. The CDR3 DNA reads TGTGCCAGCATGAGGGCGGGGGGCTACAATGAGCAGTTCTTC.

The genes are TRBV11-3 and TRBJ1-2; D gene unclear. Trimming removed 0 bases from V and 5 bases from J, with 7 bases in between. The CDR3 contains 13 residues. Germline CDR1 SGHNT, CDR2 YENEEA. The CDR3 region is CASSLDGRYGYTF. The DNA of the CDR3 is TGTGCCAGCAGCTTAGATGGTCGGTATGGCTACACCTTC.

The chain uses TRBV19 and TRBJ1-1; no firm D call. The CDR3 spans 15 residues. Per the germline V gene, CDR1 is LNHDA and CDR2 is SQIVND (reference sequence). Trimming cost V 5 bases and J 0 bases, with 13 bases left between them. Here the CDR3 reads CASSLGTRLNTEAFF. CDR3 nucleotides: TGTGCCAGTAGTTTAGGAACCAGGTTGAACACTGAAGCTTTCTTT.

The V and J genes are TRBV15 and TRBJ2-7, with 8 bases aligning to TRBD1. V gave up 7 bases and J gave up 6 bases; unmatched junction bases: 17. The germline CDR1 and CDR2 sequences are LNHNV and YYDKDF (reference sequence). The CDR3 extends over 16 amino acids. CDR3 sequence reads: CATTDFTRTGKREQYF. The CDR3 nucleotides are TGTGCCACCACAGACTTCACCCGGACAGGGAAGCGCGAGCAGTACTTC.

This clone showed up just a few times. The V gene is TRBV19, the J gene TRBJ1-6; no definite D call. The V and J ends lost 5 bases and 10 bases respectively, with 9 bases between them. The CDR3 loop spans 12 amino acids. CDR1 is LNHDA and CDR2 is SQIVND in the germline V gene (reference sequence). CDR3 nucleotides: TGTGCCAGTAGTTCCCTAAAGTCACCCCTCCACTTT. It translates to CASSSLKSPLHF.

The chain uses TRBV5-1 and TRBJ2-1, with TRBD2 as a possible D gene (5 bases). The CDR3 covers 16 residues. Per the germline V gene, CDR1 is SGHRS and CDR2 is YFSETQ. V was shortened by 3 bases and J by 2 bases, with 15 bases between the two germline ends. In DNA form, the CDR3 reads TGCGCCAGCAGCTCCGCCATACTAGGAACCTACAATGAGCAGTTCTTC. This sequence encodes CASSSAILGTYNEQFF.

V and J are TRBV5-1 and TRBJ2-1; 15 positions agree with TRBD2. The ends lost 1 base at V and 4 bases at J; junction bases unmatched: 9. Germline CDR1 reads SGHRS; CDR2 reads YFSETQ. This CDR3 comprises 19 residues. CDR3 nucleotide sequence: TGCGCCAGCAGCTTGTGGGGACTAGCGGGGGGTCCCTCTTACAATGAGCAGTTCTTC. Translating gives CASSLWGLAGGPSYNEQFF.

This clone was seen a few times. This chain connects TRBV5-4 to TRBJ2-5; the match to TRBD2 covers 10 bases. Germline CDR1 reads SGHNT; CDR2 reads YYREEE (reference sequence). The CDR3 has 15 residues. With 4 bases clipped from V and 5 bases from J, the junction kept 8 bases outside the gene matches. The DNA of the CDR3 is TGTGCCAGCAGCGTGGCCAGCGGGAGGGACGAGACCCAGTACTTC. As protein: CASSVASGRDETQYF.

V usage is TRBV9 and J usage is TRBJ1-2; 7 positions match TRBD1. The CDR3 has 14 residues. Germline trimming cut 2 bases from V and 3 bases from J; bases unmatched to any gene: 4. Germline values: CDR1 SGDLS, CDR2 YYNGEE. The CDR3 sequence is CASSVYGTDYGYTF. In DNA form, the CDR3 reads TGTGCCAGCAGCGTCTATGGGACAGACTATGGCTACACCTTC.

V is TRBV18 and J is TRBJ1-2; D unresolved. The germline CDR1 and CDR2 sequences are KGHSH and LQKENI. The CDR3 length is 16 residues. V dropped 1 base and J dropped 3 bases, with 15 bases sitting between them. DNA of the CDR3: TGTGCCAGCTCACCACGACCCGACACCCATTACTATGGCTACACCTTC. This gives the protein CASSPRPDTHYYGYTF.